This T cell receptor (beta chain) was documented in a study of breast tumors, draining lymph nodes, adjacent tissues (dated by TCRdb to about 2016). About the full investigation: Breast cancer patients provided tumor, adjacent nontumor tissue and axillary lymph nodes, and the study compared the TCR beta repertoires across these three sources. In human breast cancer, the study set out to assess how tumor, surrounding tissue and draining lymph node repertoires relate to one another and whether T cells might be exchanged between them. What the research found in general, with its limitations: The data were considered consistent with the idea that most tumor T cells come from the lymph node and then expand in tumor tissue. Rather than being directly demonstrated, the conclusion that tumor T cells originate in lymph nodes was presented as consistent with a hypothesis. In luminal-like breast cancer, tumor and nontumor tissue repertoires resembled each other significantly more than in basal-like breast cancer. Tumor T-cell repertoires showed less diversity than lymph node repertoires and more diversity than nontumor tissue repertoires, and tumor T-cell repertoires showed preferential V and J gene usage.

Sequencing relied on an Illumina HiSeq 2000. Multiplex PCR amplification was used to build the TCR beta chain libraries. High-throughput sequencing was used to analyze the amplified TCR beta chain products. TCRdb reprocessed the public reads (quality trimming at Q25 with fastp, clone calling with MiXCR) and kept in-frame beta chains. Every distinct CDR3 protein forms one entry, paired with its most common genes and DNA. The sample has about 230,000 distinct CDR3 sequences on record, roughly 30% of them singletons. Approximately 1.5% of the sample lies in the top ten. At the junction V is shortened by 3 bases and J by 3 bases, with 12 bases in between. CDR1 and CDR2, looked up from the germline V gene (reference sequence), are LNHNV and YYDKDF. CDR3 length: 15 amino acids, cysteine to phenylalanine. This entry keeps only the CDR3 DNA: 45 bases, framed from base 1. At least ten counts were recorded for this clonotype. Its antigen target is currently unknown. Per-base quality was not reported, and no clone a single base away is much larger than it.

Lymph node samples were obtained from the axillary draining lymph nodes of breast cancer patients. The rearranged segments are TRBV15 and TRBJ1-5; D gene: possibly TRBD1, on 6 matching bases. This clonotype was obtained from a female donor with breast cancer. Some clones in this sample may be carry-over from other donors' samples. Sequenced: axillary lymph node tissue. In nucleotide form, the sequence is TGTGCCACCAGCAGGGACGGACAGTTCAATCAGCCCCAGCATTTT. The encoded protein is CATSRDGQFNQPQHF.